Below are 16 T cell receptor beta chains sequenced from a single sample in a study of T cell responses to AZD1222 COVID-19 vaccine (TCRdb year 2021). To prepare the library, the immunoSEQ multiplex PCR assay was applied. TCRdb provides this immuneACCESS table in a form limited to in-frame rearrangements. Some clones are lacking; in checked studies, under half of them reflect an unresolved V gene, and why the rest are absent is not known. The sample contains more than 95,000 clones, around nine tenths of them found a single time. The ten biggest clones cover more than 2.5% of the sample. The time point label, as the study defines it: about 28 days (+/-7) after the second vaccine dose. Interpreted using the paper, the treatment or condition label stands for: meningococcal conjugate vaccine given as trial control. The sample in question was peripheral blood, obtained 28 days after the second dose of the MenACWY control vaccine. These receptors all come from an adult who received the MenACWY meningococcal vaccine as a control.

The chain carries TRBV19 and TRBJ1-1, with 7 bases that match TRBD1. This CDR3 is built from 15 residues. Trimming at V came to 10 bases and at J to 2 bases, leaving 13 bases not matched to a gene. CDR1 and CDR2 from the germline V gene are LNHDA and SQIVND (reference sequence). The CDR3 nucleotides are TGTGCCATTCAAACCGGGACAGCCTCAAACACTGAAGCTTTCTTT. Translated, it gives CAIQTGTASNTEAFF.

This sequence joins TRBV7-9 and TRBJ2-2; unclear D gene. V was pared by 4 bases and J by 6 bases, with 6 bases between. The germline V gene encodes CDR1 SEHNR and CDR2 FQNEAQ (reference sequence). The CDR3 sequence is 12 residues long. CDR3 nucleotide sequence: TGTGCCAGCAGCTGGAGCGCCGGGGAGCTGTTTTTT. Amino acid sequence: CASSWSAGELFF.

V usage is TRBV4-1 and J usage is TRBJ2-7; D may be TRBD2 (6 bases). V dropped 3 bases and J dropped 0 bases, with 15 bases sitting between them. Germline V gene data show CDR1 as MGHRA and CDR2 as YSYEKL. CDR3 length equals 16 residues. Here the CDR3 reads CASSHKRDGSSYEQYF. The CDR3 nucleotides read TGCGCCAGCAGCCATAAACGGGACGGGAGCTCCTACGAGCAGTACTTC.

The CDR3 loop reads CASSPSPGIRNSPLHF. The DNA of the CDR3 is TGTGCCAGCAGCCCCTCTCCAGGGATAAGGAATTCACCCCTCCACTTT. The chain has TRBV3-1 (or the pseudogene TRBV3-2) and TRBJ1-6; a possible D gene is TRBD1 (5 bases). The CDR3 length is 16 residues. In germline, CDR1 is LGHDT, CDR2 YNNKEL (reference sequence). The V gene lost 4 bases and the J gene lost 7 bases, with 17 bases spanning the gap.

This chain joins TRBV28 and TRBJ1-5; D may be TRBD1 (6 bases). This CDR3 is 15 amino acids long. Germline V CDR1 and CDR2: MDHEN, SYDVKM. V gave up 8 bases and J gave up 9 bases, with 23 bases separating them. The CDR3 loop reads CASLGIGQGRTPQHF. As DNA, the CDR3 is TGTGCCAGCCTCGGGATTGGGCAGGGGAGGACGCCCCAGCATTTT.

The V and J genes are TRBV11-2 and TRBJ2-2; 10 bases are a match to TRBD1. V lost 5 bases, J lost 6 bases, and 12 bases stayed unmatched. From germline, CDR1 is SGHAT and CDR2 FQNNGV. The CDR3 has 17 amino acids. In DNA form, the CDR3 reads TGTGCCAGCAGCAGGAGCGGGACAGGGGTGGGAGCCGGGGAGCTGTTTTTT. It codes for CASSRSGTGVGAGELFF.

This clone was observed once. The gene calls are TRBV5-1 and TRBJ2-3; D gene unclear. Trimming stripped 2 bases from V and 1 base from J, with 11 bases between. This CDR3 spans 15 amino acids. Germline V gene sequence: CDR1 SGHRS, CDR2 YFSETQ. This CDR3 is CASSFTTSGTDTQYF. The CDR3 DNA follows: TGCGCCAGCAGCTTTACCACCTCGGGCACAGATACGCAGTATTTT. Combining the CDR3 with reference TRBV5-1 and TRBJ2-3 gives the whole variable domain KAGVTQTPRYLIKTRGQQVTLSCSPISGHRSVSWYQQTPGQGLQFLFEYFSETQRNKGNFPGRFSGRQFSNSRSEMNVSTLELGDSALYLCASSFTTSGTDTQYFGPGTRLTVL.

V is TRBV7-2 and J is TRBJ2-6, with 7 bases fitting TRBD1. Germline-derived CDR1 and CDR2 are SGHTA and FQGNSA. The junction had 2 bases not matched to a gene; V was cut back by 4 bases and J by 2 bases. The CDR3 runs 15 residues. As DNA, the CDR3 is TGTGCCAGCAGCTCAGGGGGAGCTGGGGCCAACGTCCTGACTTTC. Translated: CASSSGGAGANVLTF.

The chain uses TRBV4-3 and TRBJ1-5; 8 positions agree with TRBD1. Germline CDR1 reads LGHNA; CDR2 reads YSLEER. The ends lost 1 base at V and 7 bases at J; junction bases unmatched: 9. This CDR3 has 16 residues. The CDR3 loop is CASSQATGQGAQPQHF. CDR3 sequence (DNA): TGCGCCAGCAGCCAAGCCACCGGACAGGGAGCACAGCCCCAGCATTTT.

V gene TRBV6-4 combines with J gene TRBJ2-3; tentatively, D is TRBD2 (6 bases). The germline V gene encodes CDR1 MRHNA and CDR2 SNTAGT. CDR3 size: 13 residues. Deletions cut 5 bases from V and 5 bases from J, with 11 bases between. The CDR3 DNA follows: TGTGCCAGCAGTCAAACGGAGGGAGATACGCAGTATTTT. The encoded protein is CASSQTEGDTQYF.

The genes are TRBV28 and TRBJ1-4; a possible D gene is TRBD1 (5 bases). The V gene lost 6 bases and the J gene lost 3 bases, with 11 bases spanning the gap. This CDR3 region has 14 residues. Germline CDR1 is MDHEN and CDR2 is SYDVKM. The CDR3 here is CASRYGTPNEKLFF. The CDR3 DNA reads as TGTGCCAGCAGATACGGGACTCCTAATGAAAAACTGTTTTTT.

The V call is TRBV4-1, the J call TRBJ1-4; 8 bases match TRBD1. CDR1 and CDR2 (germline): MGHRA, YSYEKL. The junction had 9 bases not matched to a gene; V was cut back by 4 bases and J by 8 bases. The CDR3 has 15 residues. The CDR3 here is CASSLSGTGKEKLFF. CDR3 nucleotide sequence: TGCGCCAGCAGCCTCTCCGGGACAGGAAAAGAAAAACTGTTTTTT.

The V and J genes are TRBV7-9 and TRBJ2-2; 8 nucleotides align to TRBD2. The V and J ends lost 8 bases and 1 base, in that order; junction bases with no gene match: 3. From germline, CDR1 is SEHNR and CDR2 FQNEAQ (reference sequence). The CDR3 spans 14 residues. CDR3: CASREGLNTGELFF. The CDR3 DNA reads TGTGCCAGCCGGGAGGGGTTGAACACCGGGGAGCTGTTTTTT.

V gene TRBV2 combines with J gene TRBJ1-1; perhaps TRBD1 as D (5 bases). V was shortened by 7 bases and J by 0 bases, with 12 bases between the two germline ends. The CDR3 spans 14 residues. CDR1 and CDR2 (germline): SNHLY, FYNNEI. The CDR3 reads CASNPMTVNTEAFF. The DNA of the CDR3 is TGTGCCAGCAACCCTATGACAGTGAACACTGAAGCTTTCTTT.

The genes are TRBV7-6 and TRBJ2-7; D is unclear. Deletions cut 5 bases from V and 1 base from J, with 9 bases between. The CDR3 covers 13 residues. CDR1 and CDR2 from the germline V gene are SGHVS and FNYEAQ. The CDR3 protein is CASSPPLSYEQYF. As DNA, the CDR3 is TGTGCCAGCAGCCCACCCCTATCCTACGAGCAGTACTTC. The complete variable domain, with remaining parts taken from reference TRBV7-6 and TRBJ2-7, reads GAGVSQSPRYKVTKRGQDVALRCDPISGHVSLYWYRQALGQGPEFLTYFNYEAQQDKSGLPNDRFSAERPEGSISTLTIQRTEQRDSAMYRCASSPPLSYEQYFGPGTRLTVT.

This chain uses TRBV2 with TRBJ1-1; unclear D gene. This CDR3 is built from 14 residues. The germline V gene encodes CDR1 SNHLY and CDR2 FYNNEI. Trimming took off 4 bases at V and 0 bases at J, with 9 bases between the two ends. The CDR3 coding sequence is TGTGCCAGCAGTGTAGTTTCGGTGAACACTGAAGCTTTCTTT. Its translation is CASSVVSVNTEAFF.